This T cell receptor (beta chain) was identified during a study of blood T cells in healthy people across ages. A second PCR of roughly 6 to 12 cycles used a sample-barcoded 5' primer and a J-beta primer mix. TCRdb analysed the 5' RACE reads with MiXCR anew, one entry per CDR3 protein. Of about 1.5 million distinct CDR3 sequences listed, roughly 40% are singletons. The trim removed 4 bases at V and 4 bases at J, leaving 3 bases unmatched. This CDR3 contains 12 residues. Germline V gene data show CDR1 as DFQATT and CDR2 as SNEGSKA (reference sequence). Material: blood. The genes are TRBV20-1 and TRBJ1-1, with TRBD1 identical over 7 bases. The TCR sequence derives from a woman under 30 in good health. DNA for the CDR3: TGCAGTGCTACCAGGGGGAGCACTGAAGCTTTCTTT. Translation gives CSATRGSTEAFF.